This TCR beta chain was observed in a study of spatial heterogeneity in lung cancer. Overall study findings and caveats: Ubiquitous expanded tumor TCRs showed up in blood more at resection than follow-up.

Time point noted: sample taken at primary tumor resection. Trimming removed 0 bases at V and 6 bases at J, with 7 bases between. The CDR3 covers 14 residues. In germline, CDR1 is SGHTS, CDR2 YDEGEE. Every cDNA TCR molecule received its own unique molecular identifier. Via MiXCR, TCRdb re-called the 5' RACE reads, giving one row per CDR3 protein. The sample shows about 38,000 distinct CDR3 sequences, about 5.2% of them seen only once. Regarding this clonotype: Its antigen remains unknown.

The receptor's source is a female donor with early-stage non-small cell lung cancer. The material was PBMCs, obtained at surgery. V gene TRBV5-8 combines with J gene TRBJ2-6; D is uncertain. Written as DNA, the CDR3 is TGTGCCAGCAGCTTGGAGAGATCGGCCAACGTCCTGACTTTC. Amino acid sequence: CASSLERSANVLTF.